The rows below give T cell receptor beta chains drawn from one sample of a study of blood T cell repertoires in COVID-19. Libraries were prepared by immunoSEQ multiplex PCR; TCRdb keeps only in-frame clonotypes and omits some of them. The sample lists roughly 160,000 clones, 88% occurring once. Material for sequencing was peripheral blood. The receptors here all came from a man aged 60-69 years with acute or convalescent COVID-19. Each CDR3 is given with its conserved first and last residue. Each record gives: CDR3 protein, CDR3 DNA, D gene, V gene, J gene, clone size, CDR3 length. The D gene is left open where the match is weak. Clone size is not always given. Where it is, it says once, few, many or a class for expanded clones.

CASSLRTGVAGNTIYF	TGTGCCAGCAGCTTAAGGACAGGGGTTGCTGGAAACACCATATATTTT	TRBD1	TRBV7-2	TRBJ1-3	few	16
CASSWKGDSNQPQHF	TGTGCCAGCAGCTGGAAGGGGGACAGCAATCAGCCCCAGCATTTT	NA	TRBV6-5	TRBJ1-5	NA	15
CASSSGRANEKLFF	TGTGCCAGCAGTTCAGGGAGGGCTAATGAAAAACTGTTTTTT	NA	TRBV6-5	TRBJ1-4	NA	14
CASSLGTGDEQYF	TGTGCCAGCAGCTTAGGGACAGGGGACGAGCAGTACTTC	TRBD1	TRBV7-9	TRBJ2-7	NA	13
CASSTGTGNYGGYTF	TGTGCCAGCTCTACCGGGACAGGGAATTATGGTGGCTACACCTTC	TRBD1	TRBV5-4	TRBJ1-2	NA	15
CATGGITEAFF	TGTGCCACCGGGGGGATCACTGAAGCTTTCTTT	NA	TRBV6-5	TRBJ1-1	NA	11
CSVVTSGAFDEQFF	TGCAGCGTTGTGACTAGCGGGGCCTTCGATGAGCAGTTCTTC	TRBD2	TRBV29-1	TRBJ2-1	NA	14
CASSSVGARAYEQYF	TGTGCCAGCAGTTCGGTGGGGGCTAGGGCCTACGAGCAGTACTTC	NA	TRBV7-8	TRBJ2-7	NA	15
CASRRYSGIPSYNEQFF	TGTGCCAGCAGGCGATACTCGGGAATACCCTCCTACAATGAGCAGTTCTTC	NA	TRBV6-6	TRBJ2-1	NA	17
CASSHGTVDSPLHF	TGTGCCAGCAGCCACGGGACAGTGGATTCACCCCTCCACTTT	TRBD1	TRBV7-3	TRBJ1-6	NA	14
CASSRQPREAFF	TGTGCCAGCAGCCGACAGCCCCGTGAAGCTTTCTTT	NA	TRBV14	TRBJ1-1	NA	12
CASSERQGYEKLFF	TGTGCCAGCAGTGAAAGACAGGGGTATGAAAAACTGTTTTTT	TRBD1	TRBV6-1	TRBJ1-4	NA	14
CAWSTGSQAYGYTF	TGTGCCTGGAGTACTGGCAGTCAGGCCTATGGCTACACCTTC	NA	TRBV30	TRBJ1-2	NA	14
CASSLWTGANEKLFF	TGCGCCAGCAGCCTTTGGACAGGGGCTAATGAAAAACTGTTTTTT	TRBD1	TRBV4-1	TRBJ1-4	NA	15
CSVTPNRGIGGEQYF	TGCAGCGTGACCCCCAATCGGGGTATAGGGGGAGAGCAGTACTTC	NA	TRBV29-1	TRBJ2-7	NA	15
CASSSGTMETQYF	TGTGCCAGCAGCTCGGGGACAATGGAGACCCAGTACTTC	NA	TRBV7-2	TRBJ2-5	NA	13
CASRQGGSGNTIYF	TGTGCCAGCCGACAGGGGGGATCCGGAAACACCATATATTTT	TRBD1	TRBV19	TRBJ1-3	NA	14
CASSLDGGQTDTQYF	TGCGCCAGCAGCTTGGACGGGGGGCAGACAGATACGCAGTATTTT	NA	TRBV5-1	TRBJ2-3	NA	15
CASSLRGLGDQPQHF	TGCGCCAGCAGCTTAAGAGGACTGGGAGATCAGCCCCAGCATTTT	NA	TRBV5-1	TRBJ1-5	NA	15
CASSVDWGADTQYF	TGTGCCAGCAGCGTAGATTGGGGGGCAGATACGCAGTATTTT	NA	TRBV9	TRBJ2-3	NA	14
CASRGTAVSGANVLTF	TGCGCCAGCAGAGGGACAGCGGTCTCTGGGGCCAACGTCCTGACTTTC	TRBD1	TRBV5-1	TRBJ2-6	NA	16
CASSSGQGAFGYTF	TGCGCCAGCAGCTCGGGACAGGGGGCTTTTGGCTACACCTTC	TRBD1	TRBV5-1	TRBJ1-2	NA	14
CASSLVAGAGGDGYTF	TGCGCCAGCAGCTTGGTAGCCGGGGCAGGGGGAGATGGCTACACCTTC	TRBD1	TRBV5-1	TRBJ1-2	NA	16
CASSRETGLMSSGNTIYF	TGTGCCAGCAGCCGAGAGACAGGGCTCATGAGCTCTGGAAACACCATATATTTT	TRBD1	TRBV3-1/TRBV3-2	TRBJ1-3	NA	18
CATGKGNTEAFF	TGTGCCACCGGGAAGGGGAACACTGAAGCTTTCTTT	NA	TRBV6-5	TRBJ1-1	once	12
CASGDSLFSGNTIYF	TGTGCCAGCGGGGACAGCCTTTTCTCTGGAAACACCATATATTTT	TRBD1	TRBV2	TRBJ1-3	NA	15
CASSYSTANYGYTF	TGTGCCAGCAGTTACTCTACAGCTAACTATGGCTACACCTTC	NA	TRBV6-5	TRBJ1-2	NA	14
CASSLGGTASGNTIYF	TGCGCCAGCAGCTTGGGAGGGACAGCCTCTGGAAACACCATATATTTT	TRBD1	TRBV5-1	TRBJ1-3	NA	16
CASSEARQGTQYF	TGTGCCAGCAGTGAAGCCCGCCAGGGGACCCAGTACTTC	NA	TRBV6-1	TRBJ2-5	NA	13
CATARGGDYGYTF	TGTGCCACTGCGCGGGGAGGGGACTATGGCTACACCTTC	NA	TRBV6-6	TRBJ1-2	once	13
CASSARTGGRNEQFF	TGTGCCAGCAGCGCCCGGACAGGGGGTAGAAATGAGCAGTTCTTC	TRBD1	TRBV9	TRBJ2-1	once	15
CASSITGTSYEKLFF	TGTGCCAGTAGTATCACCGGGACAAGTTATGAAAAACTGTTTTTT	NA	TRBV19	TRBJ1-4	NA	15
CASGLYGADRGNQPQHF	TGTGCTAGTGGTTTGTACGGGGCGGACAGAGGCAATCAGCCCCAGCATTTT	NA	TRBV12-5	TRBJ1-5	once	17
CASSLTGTGYGYTF	TGCGCCAGCAGCCTAACCGGGACAGGCTATGGCTACACCTTC	TRBD1	TRBV4-1	TRBJ1-2	few	14
CAWTRGANTEAFF	TGTGCCTGGACCAGGGGAGCGAACACTGAAGCTTTCTTT	NA	TRBV30	TRBJ1-1	NA	13
CASSLTPPGQGANEQFF	TGCGCCAGCAGCTTGACTCCTCCGGGACAGGGGGCCAATGAGCAGTTCTTC	TRBD1	TRBV5-1	TRBJ2-1	NA	17
CASSYDREAFF	TGTGCCAGCAGTTACGACAGAGAAGCTTTCTTT	NA	TRBV6-5	TRBJ1-1	NA	11